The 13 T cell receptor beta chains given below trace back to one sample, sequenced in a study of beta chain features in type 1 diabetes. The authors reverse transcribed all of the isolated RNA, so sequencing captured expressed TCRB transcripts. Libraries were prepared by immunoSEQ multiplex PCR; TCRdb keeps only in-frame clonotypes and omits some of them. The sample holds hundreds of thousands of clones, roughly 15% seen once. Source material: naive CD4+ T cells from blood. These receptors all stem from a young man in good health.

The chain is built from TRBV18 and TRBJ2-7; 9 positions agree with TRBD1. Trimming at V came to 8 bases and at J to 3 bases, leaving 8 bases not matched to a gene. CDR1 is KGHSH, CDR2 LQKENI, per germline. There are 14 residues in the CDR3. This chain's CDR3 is CASTSGTGIYEQYF. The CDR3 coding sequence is TGTGCCAGCACCTCCGGGACAGGGATCTACGAGCAGTACTTC.

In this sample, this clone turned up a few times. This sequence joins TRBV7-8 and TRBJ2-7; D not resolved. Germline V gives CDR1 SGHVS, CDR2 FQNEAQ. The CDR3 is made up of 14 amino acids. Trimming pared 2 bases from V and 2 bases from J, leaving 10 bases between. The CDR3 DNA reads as TGTGCCAGCAGCTTATCCCCACAGACCTACGAGCAGTACTTC. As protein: CASSLSPQTYEQYF.

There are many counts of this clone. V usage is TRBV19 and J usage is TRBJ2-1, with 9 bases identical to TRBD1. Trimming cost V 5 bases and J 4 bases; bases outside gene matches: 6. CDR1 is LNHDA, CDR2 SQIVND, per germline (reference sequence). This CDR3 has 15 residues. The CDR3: CASSGSDRGYNEQFF. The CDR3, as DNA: TGTGCCAGTAGTGGCTCGGACAGGGGTTACAATGAGCAGTTCTTC.

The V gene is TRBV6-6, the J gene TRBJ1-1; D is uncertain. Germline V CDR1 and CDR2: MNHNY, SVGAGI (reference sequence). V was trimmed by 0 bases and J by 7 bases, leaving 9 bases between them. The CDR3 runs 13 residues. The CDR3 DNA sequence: TGTGCCAGCAGTTACTCGATAGGACTTGAAGCTTTCTTT. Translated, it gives CASSYSIGLEAFF.

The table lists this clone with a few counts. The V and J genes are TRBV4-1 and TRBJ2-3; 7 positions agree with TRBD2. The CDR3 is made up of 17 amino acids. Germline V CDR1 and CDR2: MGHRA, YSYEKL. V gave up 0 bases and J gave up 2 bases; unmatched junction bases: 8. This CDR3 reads CASSQDGRGDFTDTQYF. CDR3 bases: TGCGCCAGCAGCCAAGATGGGAGGGGCGACTTCACAGATACGCAGTATTTT.

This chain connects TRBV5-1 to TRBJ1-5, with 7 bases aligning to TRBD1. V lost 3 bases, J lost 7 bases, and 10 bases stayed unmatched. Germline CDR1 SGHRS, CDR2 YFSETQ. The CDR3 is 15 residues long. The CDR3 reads CASSSAGGAGQPQHF. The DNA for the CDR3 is TGCGCCAGCAGCTCCGCAGGGGGGGCAGGGCAGCCCCAGCATTTT.

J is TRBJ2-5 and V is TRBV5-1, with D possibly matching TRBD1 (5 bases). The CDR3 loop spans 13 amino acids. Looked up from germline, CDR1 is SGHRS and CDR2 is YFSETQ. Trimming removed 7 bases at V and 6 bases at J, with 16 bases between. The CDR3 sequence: CASSGQGGQTQYF. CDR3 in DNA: TGCGCCAGCTCCGGTCAGGGTGGGCAGACCCAGTACTTC.

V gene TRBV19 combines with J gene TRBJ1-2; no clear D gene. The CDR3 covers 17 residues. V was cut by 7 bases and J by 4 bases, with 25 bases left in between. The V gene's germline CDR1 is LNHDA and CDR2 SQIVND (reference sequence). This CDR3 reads CASTLVVTRRLVYGYTF. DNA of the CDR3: TGTGCCAGTACCCTTGTGGTAACGCGGCGGTTGGTCTATGGCTACACCTTC.

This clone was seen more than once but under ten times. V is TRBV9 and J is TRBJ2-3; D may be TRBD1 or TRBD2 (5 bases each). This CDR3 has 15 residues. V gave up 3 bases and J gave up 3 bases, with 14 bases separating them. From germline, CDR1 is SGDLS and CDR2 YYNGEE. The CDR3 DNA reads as TGTGCCAGCAGCGCCCGGGACGGGATTACAGATACGCAGTATTTT. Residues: CASSARDGITDTQYF. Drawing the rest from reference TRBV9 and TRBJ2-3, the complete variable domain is DSGVTQTPKHLITATGQRVTLRCSPRSGDLSVYWYQQSLDQGLQFLIQYYNGEERAKGNILERFSAQQFPDLHSELNLSSLELGDSALYFCASSARDGITDTQYFGPGTRLTVL.

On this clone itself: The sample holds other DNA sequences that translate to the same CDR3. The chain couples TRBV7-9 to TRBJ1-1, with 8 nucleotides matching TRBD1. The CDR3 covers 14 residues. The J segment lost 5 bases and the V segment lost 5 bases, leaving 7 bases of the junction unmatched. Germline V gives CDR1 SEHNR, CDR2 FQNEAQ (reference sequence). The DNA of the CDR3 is TGTGCCAGCAGCCCAGGACAGGGAGAGACTGAAGCTTTCTTT. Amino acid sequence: CASSPGQGETEAFF.

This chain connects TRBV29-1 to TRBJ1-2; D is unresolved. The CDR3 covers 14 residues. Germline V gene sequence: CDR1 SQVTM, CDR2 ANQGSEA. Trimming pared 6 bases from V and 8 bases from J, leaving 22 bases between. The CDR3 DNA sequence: TGCAGCGTCAGCTACCCCGGAGGGATTGGGGGCTACACCTTC. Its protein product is CSVSYPGGIGGYTF.

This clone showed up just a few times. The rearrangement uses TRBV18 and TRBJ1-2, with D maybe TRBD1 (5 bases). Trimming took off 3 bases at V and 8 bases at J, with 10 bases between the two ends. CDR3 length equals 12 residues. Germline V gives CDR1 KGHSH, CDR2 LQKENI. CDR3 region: CASSPSGGGYTF. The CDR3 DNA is TGTGCCAGCTCACCCTCGGGGGGAGGCTACACCTTC.

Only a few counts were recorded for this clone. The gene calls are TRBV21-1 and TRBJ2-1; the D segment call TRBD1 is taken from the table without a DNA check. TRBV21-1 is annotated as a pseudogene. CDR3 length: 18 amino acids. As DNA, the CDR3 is TGTGCCAGCAGTACAAAACCCGCCGGACAGAGCTCCTACAATGAGCAGTTCTTC. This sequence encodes CASSTKPAGQSSYNEQFF.